This TCR beta chain was recorded in a study of cytomegalovirus exposure and HLA in healthy donors. The PCR used 60 Vbeta and 13 Jbeta primers. TCRdb's table, derived via immunoSEQ multiplex PCR, lists solely in-frame clones and lacks some. The data hold under 85,000 clones, with less than 70% observed a single time. Germline V lookup: CDR1 WSHSY, CDR2 SAAADI. Trimming took off 0 bases at V and 4 bases at J, with 13 bases between the two ends. This CDR3 contains 15 residues. The rearrangement joins TRBV10-2 to TRBJ2-7, with TRBD1 as a possible D gene (6 bases). Sequencing input: PBMCs. This receptor was obtained from a woman aged 25 to 39 in good health and CMV-seronegative. The CDR3 sequence: CASSESWGPGYEQYF. CDR3 in DNA: TGCGCCAGCAGTGAGTCGTGGGGGCCGGGGTACGAGCAGTACTTC.